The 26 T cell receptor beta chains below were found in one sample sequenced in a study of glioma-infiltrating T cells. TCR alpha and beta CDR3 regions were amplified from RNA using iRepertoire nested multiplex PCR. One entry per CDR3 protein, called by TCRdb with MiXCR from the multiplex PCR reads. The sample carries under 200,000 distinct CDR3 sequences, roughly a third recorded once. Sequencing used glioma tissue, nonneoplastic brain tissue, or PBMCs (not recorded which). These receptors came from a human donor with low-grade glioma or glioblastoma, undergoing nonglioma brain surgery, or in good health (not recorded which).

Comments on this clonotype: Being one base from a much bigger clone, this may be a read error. CDR3 region: CASSPPPEARQRNEKFF. CDR3 nucleotide sequence: TGTGCCAGCAGTCCACCCCCCGAGGCCCGACAGAGAAATGAGAAGTTCTTC. The chain joins TRBV3-1 to TRBJ2-1; D may be TRBD1 (5 bases). Germline CDR1 and CDR2: LGHDT and YNNKEL (reference sequence). The CDR3 sequence is 17 residues long.

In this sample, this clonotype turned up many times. CDR3 sequence (DNA): TGTGCCGAGGGGTCCTACAATGAGCAGTTCTTC. The encoded protein is CAEGSYNEQFF. V usage is TRBV2 and J usage is TRBJ2-1; perhaps D is TRBD1 or TRBD2 (5 bases each). This CDR3 has 11 amino acids. The germline V gene encodes CDR1 SNHLY and CDR2 FYNNEI. V was pared by 11 bases and J by 1 base, with 6 bases between.

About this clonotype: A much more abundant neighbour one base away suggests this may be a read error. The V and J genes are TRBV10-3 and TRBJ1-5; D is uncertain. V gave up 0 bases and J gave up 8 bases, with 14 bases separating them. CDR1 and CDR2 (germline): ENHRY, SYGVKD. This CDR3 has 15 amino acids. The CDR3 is CAISESNGVNKPQHF. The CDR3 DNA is TGTGCCATCAGTGAGTCCAACGGGGTTAATAAGCCCCAGCATTTT.

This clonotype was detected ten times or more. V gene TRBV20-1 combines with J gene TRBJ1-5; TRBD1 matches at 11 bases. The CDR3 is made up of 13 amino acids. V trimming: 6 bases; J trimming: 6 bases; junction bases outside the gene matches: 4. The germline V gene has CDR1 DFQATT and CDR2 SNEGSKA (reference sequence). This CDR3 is CSAVGTGGQPQHF. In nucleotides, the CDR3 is TGCAGTGCGGTCGGGACAGGGGGTCAGCCCCAGCATTTT.

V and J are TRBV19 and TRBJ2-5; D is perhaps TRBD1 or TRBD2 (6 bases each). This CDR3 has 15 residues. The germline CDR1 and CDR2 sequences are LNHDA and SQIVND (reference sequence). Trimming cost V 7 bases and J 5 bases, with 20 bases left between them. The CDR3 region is CASTTRRRGAETQYF. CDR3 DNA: TGTGCCAGTACCACCCGAAGAAGGGGGGCCGAGACCCAGTACTTC.

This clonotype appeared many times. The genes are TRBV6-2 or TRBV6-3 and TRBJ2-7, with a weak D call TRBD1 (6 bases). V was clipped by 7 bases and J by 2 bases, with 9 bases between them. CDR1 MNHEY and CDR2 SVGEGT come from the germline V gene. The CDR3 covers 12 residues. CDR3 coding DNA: TGTGCCAGCATCAGGGGAACCTACGAGCAGTACTTC. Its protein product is CASIRGTYEQYF.

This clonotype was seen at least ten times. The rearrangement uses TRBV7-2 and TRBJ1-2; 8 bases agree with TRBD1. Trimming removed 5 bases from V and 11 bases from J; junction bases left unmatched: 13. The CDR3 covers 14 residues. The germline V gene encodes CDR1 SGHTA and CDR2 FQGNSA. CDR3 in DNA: TGTGCCAGCAGCCTCCCGACAGGGGCACTGGGGTACACCTTC. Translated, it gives CASSLPTGALGYTF.

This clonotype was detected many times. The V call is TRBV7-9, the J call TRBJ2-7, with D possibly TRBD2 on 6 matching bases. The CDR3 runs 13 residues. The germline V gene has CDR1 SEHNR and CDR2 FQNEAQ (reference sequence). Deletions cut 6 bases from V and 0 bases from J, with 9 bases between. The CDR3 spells CASSSTSSYEQYF. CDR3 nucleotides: TGTGCCAGCAGTTCGACTAGCTCCTACGAGCAGTACTTC.

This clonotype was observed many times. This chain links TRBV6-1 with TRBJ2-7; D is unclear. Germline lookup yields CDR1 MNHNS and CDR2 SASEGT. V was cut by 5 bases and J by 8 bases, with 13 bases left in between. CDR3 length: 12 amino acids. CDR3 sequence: CASSPLKVQQYF. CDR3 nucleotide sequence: TGTGCCAGCAGTCCTCTAAAGGTTCAGCAGTACTTC.

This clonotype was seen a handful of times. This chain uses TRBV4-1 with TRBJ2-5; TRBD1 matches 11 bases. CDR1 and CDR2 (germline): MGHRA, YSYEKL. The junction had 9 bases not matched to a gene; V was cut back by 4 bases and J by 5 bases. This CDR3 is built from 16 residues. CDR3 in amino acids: CASSRQGQGARETQYF. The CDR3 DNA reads TGCGCCAGCAGCCGACAAGGACAGGGGGCGCGGGAGACCCAGTACTTC.

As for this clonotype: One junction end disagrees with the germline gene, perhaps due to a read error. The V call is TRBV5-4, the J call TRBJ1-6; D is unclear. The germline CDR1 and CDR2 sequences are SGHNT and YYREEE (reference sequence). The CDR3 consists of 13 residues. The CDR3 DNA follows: TGTGCCAGCAGCCTCGCAGAGAATTCACCCATCCACTTT. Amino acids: CASSLAENSPIHF. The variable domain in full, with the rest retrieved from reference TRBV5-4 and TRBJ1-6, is ETGVTQSPTHLIKTRGQQVTLRCSSQSGHNTVSWYQQALGQGPQFIFQYYREEENGRGNFPPRFSGLQFPNYSSELNVNALELDDSALYLCASSLAENSPIHFGNGTRLTVT.

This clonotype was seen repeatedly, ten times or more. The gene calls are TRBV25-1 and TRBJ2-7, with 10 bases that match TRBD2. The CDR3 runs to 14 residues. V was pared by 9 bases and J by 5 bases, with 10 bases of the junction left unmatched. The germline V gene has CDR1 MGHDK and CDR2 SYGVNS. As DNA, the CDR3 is TGTGCCAGTTTAAGACTAGCGGGTTCGCACGAGCAGTACTTC. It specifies CASLRLAGSHEQYF.

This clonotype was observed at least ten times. In nucleotides, the CDR3 is TGTGCCAGCAGCCTAAGTTACACTGAAGCTTTCTTT. This encodes CASSLSYTEAFF. The chain recombines TRBV7-2 with TRBJ1-1; the D is unclear. CDR3 length: 12 amino acids. V lost 5 bases and J lost 3, with 7 bases in between. Germline V gene sequence: CDR1 SGHTA, CDR2 FQGNSA.

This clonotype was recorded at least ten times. The CDR3 DNA follows: TGTGCCAGCCTATCGACGGGGACTCGTACCGTGTATCAGTTCTTC. This translates into CASLSTGTRTVYQFF. The J gene is TRBJ2-1, the V gene TRBV2; maybe TRBD2 (6 bases). Germline loops: CDR1 SNHLY, CDR2 FYNNEI. The CDR3 is 15 amino acids. V was shortened by 8 bases and J by 13 bases, with 27 bases between the two germline ends.

The CDR3 region has the DNA TGTGCCAGCAGTTCGCTCAGCTACTCCTACAATGAGCAGTTCTTC. Translation: CASSSLSYSYNEQFF. The chain employs TRBV27 and TRBJ2-1; D gene uncertain. The CDR3 loop spans 15 amino acids. CDR1 is MNHEY and CDR2 is SMNVEV in the germline V gene (reference sequence). Trimming cost V 4 bases and J 0 bases, with 10 bases left between them.

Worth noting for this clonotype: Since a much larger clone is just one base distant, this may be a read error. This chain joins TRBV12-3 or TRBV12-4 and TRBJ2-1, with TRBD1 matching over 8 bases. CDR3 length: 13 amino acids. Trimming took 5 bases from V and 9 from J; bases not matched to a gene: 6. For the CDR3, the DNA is TGTGCCAGCAGTAAGGGGACAGGTGTTGAGCAGTTCTTC. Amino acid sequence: CASSKGTGVEQFF.

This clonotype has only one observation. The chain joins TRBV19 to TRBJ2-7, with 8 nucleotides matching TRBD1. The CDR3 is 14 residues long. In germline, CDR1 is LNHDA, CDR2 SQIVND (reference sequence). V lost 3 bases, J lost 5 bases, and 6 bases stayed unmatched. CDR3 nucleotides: TGTGCCAGTAGTATGCAGGGGGCGATCAACGAGCAGTACTTC. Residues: CASSMQGAINEQYF.

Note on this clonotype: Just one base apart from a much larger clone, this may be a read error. In DNA, the CDR3 is TGTGCCAGCAGCTTACGCGGGAGGGAGACAGATACGCAGTATTTT. The encoded protein is CASSLRGRETDTQYF. The rearrangement joins TRBV5-4 to TRBJ2-3; 9 bases match TRBD2. The CDR3 totals 15 residues. Germline lookup yields CDR1 SGHNT and CDR2 YYREEE (reference sequence). Unmatched junction bases numbered 4, after V lost 2 bases and J lost 3 bases.

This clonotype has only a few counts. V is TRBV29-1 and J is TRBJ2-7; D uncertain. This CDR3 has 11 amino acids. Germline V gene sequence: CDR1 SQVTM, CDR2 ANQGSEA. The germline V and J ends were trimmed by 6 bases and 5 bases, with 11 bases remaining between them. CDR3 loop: CSVMGSHEQYF. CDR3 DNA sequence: TGCAGCGTCATGGGGTCCCACGAGCAGTACTTC.

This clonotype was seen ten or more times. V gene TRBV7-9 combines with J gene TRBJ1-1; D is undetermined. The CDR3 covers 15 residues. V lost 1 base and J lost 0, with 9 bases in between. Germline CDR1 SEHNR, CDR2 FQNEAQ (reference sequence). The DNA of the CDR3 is TGTGCCAGCAGCTTAGGTCCCAGCATGAACACTGAAGCTTTCTTT. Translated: CASSLGPSMNTEAFF.

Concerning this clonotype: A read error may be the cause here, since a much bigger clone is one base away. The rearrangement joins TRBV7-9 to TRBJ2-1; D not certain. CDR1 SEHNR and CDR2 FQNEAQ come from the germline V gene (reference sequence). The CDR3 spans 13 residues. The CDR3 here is CASSVDEIGEEFF. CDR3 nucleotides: TGTGCCAGCAGCGTCGACGAGATAGGTGAGGAGTTCTTC.

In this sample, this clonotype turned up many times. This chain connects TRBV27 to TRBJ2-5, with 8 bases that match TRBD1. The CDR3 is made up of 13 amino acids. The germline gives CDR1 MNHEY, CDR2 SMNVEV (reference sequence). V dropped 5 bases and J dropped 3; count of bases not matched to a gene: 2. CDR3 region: CASSRDRKETQYF. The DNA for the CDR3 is TGTGCCAGCAGTCGGGACAGGAAAGAGACCCAGTACTTC.

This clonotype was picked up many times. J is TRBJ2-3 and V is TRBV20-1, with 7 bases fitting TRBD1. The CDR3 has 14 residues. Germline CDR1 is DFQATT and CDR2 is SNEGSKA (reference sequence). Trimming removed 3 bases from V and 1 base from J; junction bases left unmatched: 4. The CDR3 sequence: CSASWQGGTDTQYF. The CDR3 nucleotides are TGCAGTGCTAGCTGGCAGGGGGGCACAGATACGCAGTATTTT.

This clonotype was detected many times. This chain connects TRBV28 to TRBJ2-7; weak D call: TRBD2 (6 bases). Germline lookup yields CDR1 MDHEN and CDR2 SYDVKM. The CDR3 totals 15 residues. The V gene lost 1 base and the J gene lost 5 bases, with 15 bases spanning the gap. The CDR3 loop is CASSLSGTGPHEQYF. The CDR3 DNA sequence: TGTGCCAGCAGTTTATCCGGGACTGGCCCCCACGAGCAGTACTTC.

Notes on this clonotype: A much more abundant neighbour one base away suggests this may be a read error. The CDR3 is CASGIPGQGADEQYF. The CDR3 coding sequence is TGCGCCAGCGGCATACCGGGACAGGGGGCTGACGAGCAGTACTTC. The chain joins TRBV5-1 to TRBJ2-7; TRBD1 matches at 12 bases. V trimming: 7 bases; J trimming: 5 bases; junction bases outside the gene matches: 10. Germline V gene sequence: CDR1 SGHRS, CDR2 YFSETQ. The CDR3 has 15 amino acids.

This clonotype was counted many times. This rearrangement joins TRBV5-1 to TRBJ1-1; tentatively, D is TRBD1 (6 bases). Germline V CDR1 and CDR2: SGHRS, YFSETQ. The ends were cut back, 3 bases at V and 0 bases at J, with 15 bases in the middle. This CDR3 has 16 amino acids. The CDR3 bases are TGCGCCAGCAGCTCTACAGGGAGGGGCATGAACACTGAAGCTTTCTTT. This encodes CASSSTGRGMNTEAFF.